This T cell receptor (beta chain) was sequenced during a study of blood T cell repertoires in COVID-19. Profiling relied on immunoSEQ multiplex PCR, and the TCRdb table lists in-frame clones only, not all of them. The table includes 310,000 or so clones, about nine tenths detected once. The ends lost 0 bases at V and 4 bases at J; junction bases unmatched: 20. The germline gives CDR1 SQVTM, CDR2 ANQGSEA. The CDR3 totals 20 residues. The specimen was peripheral blood. This chain links TRBV29-1 with TRBJ1-2; 10 nucleotides match TRBD1. The TCR sequence derives from a woman under 40 with COVID-19, enrolled during active disease. In DNA, the CDR3 is TGCAGCGTTGAAGATCCTAAGGTTTCGGGACAGGGGTTTTTCGGCTATGGCTACACCTTC. Its translation is CSVEDPKVSGQGFFGYGYTF.